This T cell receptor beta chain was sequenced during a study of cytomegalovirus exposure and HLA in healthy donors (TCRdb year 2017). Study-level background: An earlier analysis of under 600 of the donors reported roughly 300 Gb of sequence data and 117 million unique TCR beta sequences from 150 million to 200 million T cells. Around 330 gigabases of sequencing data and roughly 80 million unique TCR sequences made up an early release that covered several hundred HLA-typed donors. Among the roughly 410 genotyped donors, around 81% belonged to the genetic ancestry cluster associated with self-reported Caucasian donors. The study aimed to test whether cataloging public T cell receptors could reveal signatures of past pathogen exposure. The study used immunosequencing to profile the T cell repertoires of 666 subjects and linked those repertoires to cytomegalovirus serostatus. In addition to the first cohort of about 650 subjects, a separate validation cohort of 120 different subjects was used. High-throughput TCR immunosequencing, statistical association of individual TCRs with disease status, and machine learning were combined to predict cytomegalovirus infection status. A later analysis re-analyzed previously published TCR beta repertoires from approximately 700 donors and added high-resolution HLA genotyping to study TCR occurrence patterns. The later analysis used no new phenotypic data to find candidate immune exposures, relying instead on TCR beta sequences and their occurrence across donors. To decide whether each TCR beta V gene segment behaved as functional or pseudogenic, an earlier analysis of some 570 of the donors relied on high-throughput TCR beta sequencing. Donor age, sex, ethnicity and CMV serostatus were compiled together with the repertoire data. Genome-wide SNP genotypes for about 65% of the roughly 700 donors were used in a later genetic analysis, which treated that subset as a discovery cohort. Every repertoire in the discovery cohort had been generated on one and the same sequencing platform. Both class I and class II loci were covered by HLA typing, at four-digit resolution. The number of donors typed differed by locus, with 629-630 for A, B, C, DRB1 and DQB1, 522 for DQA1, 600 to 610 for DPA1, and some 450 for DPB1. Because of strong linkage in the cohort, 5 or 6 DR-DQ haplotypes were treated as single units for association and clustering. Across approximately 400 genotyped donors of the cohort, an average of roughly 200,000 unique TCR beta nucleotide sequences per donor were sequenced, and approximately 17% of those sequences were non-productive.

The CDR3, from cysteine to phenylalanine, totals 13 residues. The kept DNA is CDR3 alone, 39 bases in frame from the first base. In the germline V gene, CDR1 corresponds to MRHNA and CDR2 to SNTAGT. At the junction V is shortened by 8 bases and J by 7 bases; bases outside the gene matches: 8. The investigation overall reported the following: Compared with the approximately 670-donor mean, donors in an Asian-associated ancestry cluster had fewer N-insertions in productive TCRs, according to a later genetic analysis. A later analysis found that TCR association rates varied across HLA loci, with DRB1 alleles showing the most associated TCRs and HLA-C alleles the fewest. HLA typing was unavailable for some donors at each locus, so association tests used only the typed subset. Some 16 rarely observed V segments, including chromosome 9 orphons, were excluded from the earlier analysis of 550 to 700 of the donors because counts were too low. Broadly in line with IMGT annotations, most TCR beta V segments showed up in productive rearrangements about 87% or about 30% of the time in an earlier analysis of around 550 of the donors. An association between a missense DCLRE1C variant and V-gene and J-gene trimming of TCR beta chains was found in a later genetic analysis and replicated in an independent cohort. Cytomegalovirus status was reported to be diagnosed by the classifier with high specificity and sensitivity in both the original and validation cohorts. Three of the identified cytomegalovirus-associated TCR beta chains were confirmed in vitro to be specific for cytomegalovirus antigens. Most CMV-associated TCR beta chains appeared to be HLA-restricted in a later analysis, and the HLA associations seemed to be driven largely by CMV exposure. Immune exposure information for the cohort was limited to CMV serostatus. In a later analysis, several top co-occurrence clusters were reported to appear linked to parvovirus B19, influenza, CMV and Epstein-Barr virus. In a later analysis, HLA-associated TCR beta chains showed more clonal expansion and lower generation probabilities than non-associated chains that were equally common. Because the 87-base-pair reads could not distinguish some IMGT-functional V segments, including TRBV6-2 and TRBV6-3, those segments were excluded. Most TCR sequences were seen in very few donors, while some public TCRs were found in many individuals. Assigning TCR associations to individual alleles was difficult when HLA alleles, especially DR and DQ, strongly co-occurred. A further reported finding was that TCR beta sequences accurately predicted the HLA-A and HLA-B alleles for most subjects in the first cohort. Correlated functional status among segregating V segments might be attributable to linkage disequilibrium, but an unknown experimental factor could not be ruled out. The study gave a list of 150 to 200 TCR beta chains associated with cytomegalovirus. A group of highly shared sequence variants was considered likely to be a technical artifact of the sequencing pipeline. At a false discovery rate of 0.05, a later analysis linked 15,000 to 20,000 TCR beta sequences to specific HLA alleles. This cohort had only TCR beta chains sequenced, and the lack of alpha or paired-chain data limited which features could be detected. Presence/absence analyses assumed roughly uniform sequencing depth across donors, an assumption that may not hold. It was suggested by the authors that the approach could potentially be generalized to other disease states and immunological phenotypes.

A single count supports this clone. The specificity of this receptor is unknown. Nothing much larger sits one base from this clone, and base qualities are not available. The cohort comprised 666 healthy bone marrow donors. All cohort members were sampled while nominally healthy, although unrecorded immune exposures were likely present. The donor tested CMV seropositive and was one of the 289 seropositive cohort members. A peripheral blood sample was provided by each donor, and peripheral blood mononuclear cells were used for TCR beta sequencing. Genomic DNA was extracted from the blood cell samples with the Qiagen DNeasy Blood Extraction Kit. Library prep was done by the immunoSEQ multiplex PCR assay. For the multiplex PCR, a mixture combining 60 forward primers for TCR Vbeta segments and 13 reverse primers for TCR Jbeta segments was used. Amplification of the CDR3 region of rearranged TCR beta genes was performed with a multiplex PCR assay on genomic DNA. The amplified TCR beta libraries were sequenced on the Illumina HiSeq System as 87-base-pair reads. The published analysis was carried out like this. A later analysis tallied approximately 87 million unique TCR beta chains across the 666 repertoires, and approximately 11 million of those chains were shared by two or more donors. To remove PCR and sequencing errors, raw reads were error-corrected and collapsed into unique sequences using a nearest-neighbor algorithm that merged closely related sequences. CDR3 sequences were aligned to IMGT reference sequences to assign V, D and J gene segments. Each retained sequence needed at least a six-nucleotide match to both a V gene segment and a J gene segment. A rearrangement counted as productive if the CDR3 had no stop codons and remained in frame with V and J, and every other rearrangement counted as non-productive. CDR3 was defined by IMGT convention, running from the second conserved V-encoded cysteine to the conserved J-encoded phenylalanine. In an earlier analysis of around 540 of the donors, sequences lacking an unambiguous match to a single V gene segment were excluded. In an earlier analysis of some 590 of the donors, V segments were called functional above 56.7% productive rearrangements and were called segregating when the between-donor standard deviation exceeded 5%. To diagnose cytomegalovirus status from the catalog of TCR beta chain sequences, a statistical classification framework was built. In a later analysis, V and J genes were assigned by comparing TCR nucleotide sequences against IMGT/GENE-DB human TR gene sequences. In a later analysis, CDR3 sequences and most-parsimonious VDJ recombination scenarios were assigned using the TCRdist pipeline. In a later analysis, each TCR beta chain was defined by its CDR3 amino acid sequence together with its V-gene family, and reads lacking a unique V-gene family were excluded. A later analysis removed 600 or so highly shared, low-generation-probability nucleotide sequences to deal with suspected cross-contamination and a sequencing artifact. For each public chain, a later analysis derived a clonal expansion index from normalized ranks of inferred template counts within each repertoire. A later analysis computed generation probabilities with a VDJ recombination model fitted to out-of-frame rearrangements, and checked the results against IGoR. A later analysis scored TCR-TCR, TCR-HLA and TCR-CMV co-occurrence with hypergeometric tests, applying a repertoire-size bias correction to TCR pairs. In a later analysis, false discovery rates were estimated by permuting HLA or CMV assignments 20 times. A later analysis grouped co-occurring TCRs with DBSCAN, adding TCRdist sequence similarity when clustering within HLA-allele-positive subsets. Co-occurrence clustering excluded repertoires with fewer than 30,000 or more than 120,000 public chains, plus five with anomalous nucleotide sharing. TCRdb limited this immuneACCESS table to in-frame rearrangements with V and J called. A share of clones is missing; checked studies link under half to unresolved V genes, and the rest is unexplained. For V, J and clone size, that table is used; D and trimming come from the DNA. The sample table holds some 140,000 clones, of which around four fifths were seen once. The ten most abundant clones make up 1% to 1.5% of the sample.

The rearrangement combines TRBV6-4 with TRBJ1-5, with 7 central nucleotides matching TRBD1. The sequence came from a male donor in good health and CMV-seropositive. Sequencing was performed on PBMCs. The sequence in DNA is TGTGCCAGCCCCATGGACAGGAGGCAGCCCCAGCATTTT. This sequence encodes CASPMDRRQPQHF.